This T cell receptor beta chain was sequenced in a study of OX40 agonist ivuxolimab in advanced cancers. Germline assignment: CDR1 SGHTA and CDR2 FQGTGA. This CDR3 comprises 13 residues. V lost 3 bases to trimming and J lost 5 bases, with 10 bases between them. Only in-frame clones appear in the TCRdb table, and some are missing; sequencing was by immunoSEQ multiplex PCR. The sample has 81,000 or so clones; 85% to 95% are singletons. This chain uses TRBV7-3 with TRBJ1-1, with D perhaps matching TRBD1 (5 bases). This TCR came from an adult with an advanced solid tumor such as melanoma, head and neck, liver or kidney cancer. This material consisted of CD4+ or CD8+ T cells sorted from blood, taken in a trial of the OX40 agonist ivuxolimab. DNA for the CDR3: TGTGCCAGCAGCTTTGCCGGGGGAACTGAAGCTTTCTTT. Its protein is CASSFAGGTEAFF.